Following are 18 T cell receptor beta chains from one sample sequenced in a study of T cell responses to AZD1222 COVID-19 vaccine. The protocol was immunoSEQ multiplex PCR, while the TCRdb copy is restricted to in-frame clones and leaves out a portion. The sample includes over 150,000 clones, roughly 92% of them seen just once. The sequencing used peripheral blood, collected on day 0 of AZD1222 vaccination. All receptors come from an adult in good health.

This chain joins TRBV12-3 or TRBV12-4 and TRBJ1-1; D not certain. The CDR3 has 12 amino acids. V dropped 3 bases and J dropped 0 bases, with 2 bases sitting between them. The CDR3 DNA reads TGTGCCAGCAGTTTTCTGAACACTGAAGCTTTCTTT. Amino acids: CASSFLNTEAFF.

This clone was seen only once. The chain joins TRBV5-1 to TRBJ2-1, with 11 positions matching TRBD2. The CDR3 consists of 18 residues. CDR1 SGHRS and CDR2 YFSETQ come from the germline V gene. Unmatched junction bases numbered 13, after V lost 3 bases and J lost 5 bases. The CDR3 protein is CASSYASGGIIRNNEQFF. The CDR3, as DNA: TGCGCCAGCAGCTACGCTAGCGGGGGGATTATTAGGAACAATGAGCAGTTCTTC.

This chain connects TRBV19 to TRBJ1-2; D unresolved. Per germline, CDR1 LNHDA and CDR2 SQIVND (reference sequence). There are 13 residues in the CDR3. V was shortened by 6 bases and J by 0 bases, with 8 bases between the two germline ends. The DNA of the CDR3 is TGTGCCAGTAGCCCCCGGGCTAACTATGGCTACACCTTC. Translation gives CASSPRANYGYTF.

The genes are TRBV2 and TRBJ2-5, with D tentatively TRBD1 (6 bases). The CDR3 totals 14 residues. Germline loops: CDR1 SNHLY, CDR2 FYNNEI. The V end lost 5 bases, the J end lost 5 bases, and 15 bases lay between the germline ends. CDR3 protein: CASSTHGDKETQYF. The CDR3 nucleotides are TGTGCCAGCAGTACCCACGGGGACAAGGAGACCCAGTACTTC.

The chain is built from TRBV7-9 and TRBJ1-3; D gene ambiguous. Trimming shortened V by 5 bases and J by 9 bases, and 8 bases separated the two germline ends. Germline CDR1 reads SEHNR; CDR2 reads FQNEAQ (reference sequence). The length of the CDR3 is 11 residues. CDR3: CASSPSVTIYF. CDR3 coding DNA: TGTGCCAGCAGCCCCAGTGTCACCATATATTTT. Based on the CDR3 plus reference TRBV7-9 and TRBJ1-3, the full variable domain is DTGVSQNPRHKITKRGQNVTFRCDPISEHNRLYWYRQTLGQGPEFLTYFQNEAQLEKSRLLSDRFSAERPKGSFSTLEIQRTEQGDSAMYLCASSPSVTIYFGEGSWLTVV.

This chain connects TRBV6-5 to TRBJ1-5, with D unresolved. This CDR3 is built from 12 residues. V was trimmed by 8 bases and J by 5 bases, leaving 10 bases between them. Germline-derived CDR1 and CDR2 are MNHEY and SVGAGI. The CDR3 coding sequence is TGTGCCAGCGGGCCAGTCTATCAGCCCCAGCATTTT. Encoded protein: CASGPVYQPQHF.

V is TRBV6-4 and J is TRBJ2-2, with D possibly TRBD2 on 5 matching bases. Trimming took off 0 bases at V and 0 bases at J, with 5 bases between the two ends. The CDR3 has 15 amino acids. The germline V gene has CDR1 MRHNA and CDR2 SNTAGT. The CDR3 DNA is TGTGCCAGCAGTGACTCAGCGGCGAACACCGGGGAGCTGTTTTTT. This sequence encodes CASSDSAANTGELFF.

Concerning this clone itself: The identical CDR3 is also encoded by other nucleotide sequences in the sample. V and J are TRBV12-5 and TRBJ1-5; D is perhaps TRBD1 (5 bases). CDR3 length: 14 amino acids. V was clipped by 6 bases and J by 0 bases, with 9 bases between them. CDR1 and CDR2 from the germline V gene are LGHNT and FRNRAP. The CDR3 reads CASGRDLSNQPQHF. CDR3 nucleotide sequence: TGTGCTAGTGGCCGGGACCTTAGCAATCAGCCCCAGCATTTT.

The genes are TRBV12-3 or TRBV12-4 and TRBJ2-5, with D unresolved. V gave up 5 bases and J gave up 5 bases, with 6 bases separating them. This CDR3 contains 11 residues. The CDR3 DNA reads as TGTGCCAGCAGTGCAGTGGAGACCCAGTACTTC. Translation: CASSAVETQYF.

The chain combines TRBV3-1 (or the pseudogene TRBV3-2) with TRBJ2-7; D unresolved. The CDR3 is 12 amino acids. Germline-derived CDR1 and CDR2 are LGHDT and YNNKEL (reference sequence). Trimming took 1 base from V and 6 from J, leaving 7 bases between them. CDR3 nucleotide sequence: TGTGCCAGCAGCCAAGCTGGGATCGAGCAGTACTTC. It codes for CASSQAGIEQYF.

The chain employs TRBV5-5 and TRBJ2-7, with a possible D match to TRBD1 (5 bases). Germline CDR1 and CDR2: SGHKS and YYEKEE (reference sequence). V shed 4 bases and J shed 3 bases, with 14 bases lying between them. This CDR3 contains 14 residues. The CDR3 region is CASSPTEKRYEQYF. The CDR3, as DNA: TGTGCCAGCAGCCCGACAGAAAAACGCTACGAGCAGTACTTC.

The chain has TRBV7-2 and TRBJ1-1, with D possibly being TRBD1 (6 bases). The CDR3 totals 15 residues. The V end was cut by 4 bases, the J end by 1 base, with 13 bases between. Germline CDR1 and CDR2: SGHTA and FQGNSA. CDR3 coding DNA: TGTGCCAGCAGCTCAGAGGGACATCGGAACACTGAAGCTTTCTTT. Amino acids: CASSSEGHRNTEAFF.

This chain uses TRBV5-1 with TRBJ2-3, with 7 bases lining up with TRBD2. Germline V gives CDR1 SGHRS, CDR2 YFSETQ. Unmatched junction bases numbered 3, after V lost 1 base and J lost 4 bases. The CDR3 is 14 amino acids. In DNA, the CDR3 is TGCGCCAGCAGCTTGTCGGGGGGACCAGATACGCAGTATTTT. It yields the protein CASSLSGGPDTQYF.

The chain employs TRBV24-1 and TRBJ2-3; D ambiguous. Germline CDR1 reads KGHDR; CDR2 reads SFDVKD. There are 14 residues in the CDR3. Between the trimmed V and J ends, which lost 3 bases and 1 base, there was a span of 7 bases. For the CDR3, the DNA is TGTGCCACCAGTGATCGACTGGGCACAGATACGCAGTATTTT. Translation: CATSDRLGTDTQYF.

The chain is built from TRBV2 and TRBJ1-1; maybe TRBD1 (6 bases). The V end was cut by 9 bases, the J end by 1 base, with 15 bases between. The CDR3 has 14 amino acids. Germline V lookup: CDR1 SNHLY, CDR2 FYNNEI. Written as DNA, the CDR3 is TGTGCCAGGAAGGGGGGGAGTCAGAACACTGAAGCTTTCTTT. Protein: CARKGGSQNTEAFF.

The genes are TRBV18 and TRBJ2-7; possibly TRBD2 for D (5 bases). Germline values: CDR1 KGHSH, CDR2 LQKENI. V lost 3 bases, J lost 2 bases, and 17 bases lay in between. This CDR3 is built from 16 residues. CDR3 nucleotides: TGTGCCAGCTCACCGACCTCGCCGGGAATCGCCTACGAGCAGTACTTC. Amino acid sequence: CASSPTSPGIAYEQYF. Supplemented by reference TRBV18 and TRBJ2-7, the full variable domain reads NAGVMQNPRHLVRRRGQEARLRCSPMKGHSHVYWYRQLPEEGLKFMVYLQKENIIDESGMPKERFSAEFPKEGPSILRIQQVVRGDSAAYFCASSPTSPGIAYEQYFGPGTRLTVT.

The genes are TRBV9 and TRBJ2-7; 10 nucleotides match TRBD1. Germline CDR1 SGDLS, CDR2 YYNGEE. The J segment lost 3 bases and the V segment lost 3 bases, leaving 9 bases of the junction unmatched. This CDR3 has 16 amino acids. The CDR3 DNA is TGTGCCAGCAGCGCGGGACAGGGGAAGTTTCTCTACGAGCAGTACTTC. This sequence encodes CASSAGQGKFLYEQYF.

This chain uses TRBV28 with TRBJ2-5; D may be TRBD1 or TRBD2 (5 bases each). The CDR3 runs 15 residues. From germline, CDR1 is MDHEN and CDR2 SYDVKM. Trimming removed 6 bases from V and 4 bases from J, with 18 bases in between. The CDR3 DNA follows: TGTGCCAGCAGGGCGCCGGGACGGGCTCGAGAGACCCAGTACTTC. It yields the protein CASRAPGRARETQYF. The complete variable domain, with remaining parts taken from reference TRBV28 and TRBJ2-5, reads DVKVTQSSRYLVKRTGEKVFLECVQDMDHENMFWYRQDPGLGLRLIYFSYDVKMKEKGDIPEGYSVSREKKERFSLILESASTNQTSMYLCASRAPGRARETQYFGPGTRLLVL.